This T cell receptor beta chain comes out of a study of STAT3 mutations in large granular lymphocyte leukemia. Whole-study results and caveats: At least one immunodominant TCR beta clonotype appeared in every T-cell large granular lymphocyte leukemia patient. TCR clonotype switching after therapy occurred in about 30% of the 18 patients.

The sample holds one count of this clone. Its specificity is unknown. This CDR3 is built from 14 residues. Trimming removed 3 bases from V and 4 bases from J, with 10 bases in between. Germline CDR1 reads KGHSH; CDR2 reads LQKENI. Data came from immunoSEQ multiplex PCR; TCRdb stores just in-frame clones and leaves some out. Among approximately 30,000 clones, roughly 80% were seen once, and the ten largest hold roughly 31%. V and J are TRBV18 and TRBJ1-3; D is unclear. The sample consisted of peripheral blood mononuclear cells. This TCR was recovered from a woman aged 50 to 65 with T-cell large granular lymphocyte leukemia. Some clones in this sample may be carry-over from other donors' samples. CDR3: CASSPGSGGNTIYF. In nucleotides, the CDR3 is TGTGCCAGCTCACCGGGCTCTGGGGGAAACACCATATATTTT.